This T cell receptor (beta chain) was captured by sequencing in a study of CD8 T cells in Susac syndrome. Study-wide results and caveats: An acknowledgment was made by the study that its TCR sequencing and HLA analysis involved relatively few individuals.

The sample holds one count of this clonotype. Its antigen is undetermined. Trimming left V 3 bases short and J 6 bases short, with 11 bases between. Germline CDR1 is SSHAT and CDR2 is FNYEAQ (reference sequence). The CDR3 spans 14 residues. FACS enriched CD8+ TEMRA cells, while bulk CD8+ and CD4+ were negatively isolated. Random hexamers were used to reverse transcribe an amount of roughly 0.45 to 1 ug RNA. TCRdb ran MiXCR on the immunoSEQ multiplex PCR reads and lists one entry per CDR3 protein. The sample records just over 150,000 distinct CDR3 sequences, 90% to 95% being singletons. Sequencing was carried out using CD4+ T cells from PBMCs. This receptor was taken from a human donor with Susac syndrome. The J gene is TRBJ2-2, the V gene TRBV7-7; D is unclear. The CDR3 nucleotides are TGTGCCAGCAGCTTTAGTCAAGGTTCCGGGGAGCTGTTTTTT. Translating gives CASSFSQGSGELFF.